This T cell receptor beta chain was identified during a study of technical replicates of blood from a handful of donors. The table came from immunoSEQ multiplex PCR; TCRdb's copy has only in-frame clones and leaves some out. The sample consists of 55,000 to 80,000 clones, 95% to 98% of them appearing once. The V and J ends lost 2 bases and 4 bases respectively, with 15 bases between them. CDR3 size: 16 residues. Germline-derived CDR1 and CDR2 are MNHNS and SASEGT. This clone is a singleton in its sample. The sequence came from a human donor in good health. The sample comprised T cells isolated from PBMCs. This sequence joins TRBV6-1 and TRBJ1-5, with a possible D match to TRBD1 (6 bases). The chain's CDR3 is CASSEQDRLGNQPQHF. Here the CDR3 DNA reads TGTGCCAGCAGTGAACAAGACAGGTTGGGGAATCAGCCCCAGCATTTT.